Each of the 21 T cell receptor beta chains below was sequenced from the same sample in a study of neoadjuvant anti-PD-1 for oral cavity cancer. Described time point: after neoadjuvant nivolumab, at surgical resection. Generated by immunoSEQ multiplex PCR, the TCRdb table keeps only in-frame clones and is missing some. The repertoire holds about 13,000 clones, roughly 70% seen once, with 3.2% in the top ten. This material consisted of PBMCs, taken after nivolumab (anti-PD-1) treatment. The source of these receptors is a person aged 35 to 85 with oral cavity squamous cell carcinoma.

This clone was seen only a few times. J is TRBJ2-3 and V is TRBV9, with 13 bases lining up with TRBD2. V shed 4 bases, J shed 4 bases, and the junction held 6 bases outside the gene matches. CDR1 and CDR2 (germline): SGDLS, YYNGEE. This CDR3 has 16 amino acids. CDR3 sequence: CASSPPGLAGPDTQYF. Written as DNA, the CDR3 is TGTGCCAGCAGCCCCCCGGGACTAGCGGGACCAGATACGCAGTATTTT.

The rearrangement uses TRBV5-4 and TRBJ2-7; 10 bases agree with TRBD2. Trimming took 4 bases from V and 0 from J; bases not matched to a gene: 7. Per germline, CDR1 SGHNT and CDR2 YYREEE (reference sequence). This CDR3 is built from 16 residues. The chain's CDR3 is CASSPGGTSASYEQYF. For the CDR3, the DNA is TGTGCCAGCAGCCCTGGGGGGACTAGCGCCTCCTACGAGCAGTACTTC.

V and J are TRBV6-1 and TRBJ1-1; D is unclear. The V and J ends lost 6 bases and 8 bases respectively, with 10 bases between them. Germline CDR1 is MNHNS and CDR2 is SASEGT. The CDR3 extends over 11 amino acids. The CDR3 DNA follows: TGTGCCAGCAGGAAAATCATAGAAGCTTTCTTT. Translation gives CASRKIIEAFF.

The V call is TRBV19, the J call TRBJ2-5, with 9 bases lining up with TRBD2. The V and J ends lost 5 bases and 4 bases, in that order; junction bases with no gene match: 5. The V gene's germline CDR1 is LNHDA and CDR2 SQIVND (reference sequence). The CDR3 length is 14 residues. CDR3 sequence: CASSASGGSETQYF. The CDR3 nucleotides read TGTGCCAGTAGTGCCAGCGGGGGGTCAGAGACCCAGTACTTC.

The chain uses TRBV4-1 and TRBJ2-7; D ambiguous. The CDR3 extends over 15 amino acids. Trimming pared 4 bases from V and 6 bases from J, leaving 19 bases between. CDR1 MGHRA and CDR2 YSYEKL come from the germline V gene. CDR3 in amino acids: CASSPTVGRVSEQYF. DNA for the CDR3: TGCGCCAGCAGCCCTACCGTGGGAAGGGTCTCCGAGCAGTACTTC.

The rearrangement links TRBV10-3 to TRBJ2-1; D might be TRBD2 (5 bases). The V gene's germline CDR1 is ENHRY and CDR2 SYGVKD. The ends were cut back, 7 bases at V and 8 bases at J, with 9 bases in the middle. The CDR3 extends over 11 amino acids. This CDR3 reads CAITDGDEQFF. CDR3 nucleotides: TGTGCCATCACGGACGGGGATGAGCAGTTCTTC.

This clone was counted a single time. The chain couples TRBV14 to TRBJ1-2, with D maybe TRBD1 (6 bases). The CDR3 is 16 amino acids. The germline gives CDR1 SGHDN, CDR2 FVKESK. V lost 1 base, J lost 6 bases, and 18 bases lay in between. CDR3 DNA sequence: TGTGCCAGCAGCCAAGGGCTCCTTCAGGGGTTAGATGGCTACACCTTC. Its translation: CASSQGLLQGLDGYTF.

The genes are TRBV29-1 and TRBJ2-3; 14 bases align to TRBD2. In germline, CDR1 is SQVTM, CDR2 ANQGSEA. Losses at the gene ends were 4 bases for V and 6 bases for J; bases not matched to a gene: 9. The CDR3 length is 16 residues. The CDR3 loop reads CSVGGLAGGFGDTQYF. DNA of the CDR3: TGCAGCGTTGGTGGACTAGCGGGAGGATTTGGGGATACGCAGTATTTT.

For the CDR3, the DNA is TGTGCCAGCAGCGTAGCCGGACAGGGGAGCACCGGGGAGCTGTTTTTT. Translated: CASSVAGQGSTGELFF. This chain links TRBV9 with TRBJ2-2, with TRBD1 matching over 9 bases. CDR1 and CDR2 from the germline V gene are SGDLS and YYNGEE. This CDR3 has 16 amino acids. V shed 0 bases, J shed 4 bases, and the junction held 4 bases outside the gene matches.

This clone has only a few counts. The chain employs TRBV5-1 and TRBJ2-6, with 7 bases matching TRBD1. The length of the CDR3 is 16 residues. The germline gives CDR1 SGHRS, CDR2 YFSETQ. Losses at the gene ends were 4 bases for V and 2 bases for J; bases not matched to a gene: 6. CDR3 sequence reads: CASSTGQRAGANVLTF. The CDR3 DNA follows: TGCGCCAGCAGCACGGGACAGCGAGCTGGGGCCAACGTCCTGACTTTC.

V and J are TRBV6-5 and TRBJ2-1, with 13 bases identical to TRBD2. The V gene end was trimmed by 6 bases and the J gene end by 8 bases; junction bases not matched to a gene: 4. Germline assignment: CDR1 MNHEY and CDR2 SVGAGI. The CDR3 has 14 amino acids. CDR3 region: CASRGLAGIYEQFF. CDR3 coding DNA: TGTGCCAGCAGGGGACTAGCGGGAATCTATGAGCAGTTCTTC.

This clone was detected only a few times. The gene calls are TRBV2 and TRBJ2-2; maybe TRBD1 (5 bases). There are 13 residues in the CDR3. Trimming took 4 bases from V and 8 from J, leaving 11 bases between them. The germline CDR1 and CDR2 sequences are SNHLY and FYNNEI. The CDR3 coding sequence is TGTGCCAGCAGTGCCCAGGGTGCGGGGGAGCTGTTTTTT. Its protein is CASSAQGAGELFF.

J is TRBJ1-4 and V is TRBV27, with 7 bases matching TRBD1. The CDR3 covers 15 residues. Germline CDR1 reads MNHEY; CDR2 reads SMNVEV (reference sequence). V dropped 5 bases and J dropped 7; count of bases not matched to a gene: 10. The CDR3 DNA follows: TGTGCCAGCAGTCCGAGGGGGCGCTTAGGTGAAAAACTGTTTTTT. It translates to CASSPRGRLGEKLFF.

The chain uses TRBV5-6 and TRBJ2-5, with TRBD2 matching over 16 bases. The CDR3 consists of 15 residues. Germline V CDR1 and CDR2: SGHDT, YYEEEE. J gave up 5 bases and V 4 bases, and 2 bases lay outside the gene matches. CDR3 in amino acids: CASSPGLAGGETQYF. The CDR3 DNA reads TGTGCCAGCAGCCCGGGACTAGCGGGAGGGGAGACCCAGTACTTC.

The chain carries TRBV28 and TRBJ1-2; 8 bases are a match to TRBD1. Germline V gene sequence: CDR1 MDHEN, CDR2 SYDVKM. The V segment lost 6 bases and the J segment 5 bases; nucleotides outside the gene matches: 14. The CDR3 loop spans 16 amino acids. The CDR3 loop reads CASRGAGAGGGYGYTF. The CDR3 DNA is TGTGCCAGCAGAGGGGCCGGGGCAGGGGGCGGGTATGGCTACACCTTC.

This clone was seen a handful of times. The chain joins TRBV7-8 to TRBJ1-3; no reliable D call. Germline lookup yields CDR1 SGHVS and CDR2 FQNEAQ. The CDR3 loop spans 15 amino acids. V lost 4 bases and J 0 bases, leaving 10 bases between the germline ends. The CDR3 nucleotides are TGTGCCAGCAGCTCCGGACTGACCTCTGGAAACACCATATATTTT. Amino acid sequence: CASSSGLTSGNTIYF.

This rearrangement joins TRBV5-5 to TRBJ2-2; the D gene is possibly TRBD2 (5 bases). Germline CDR1 reads SGHKS; CDR2 reads YYEKEE (reference sequence). The CDR3 totals 17 residues. V was clipped by 4 bases and J by 6 bases, with 22 bases between them. CDR3 DNA sequence: TGTGCCAGCAGCCAATTCGGACTCGATGAACACCCCGGGGAGCTGTTTTTT. Its translation is CASSQFGLDEHPGELFF.

This clone was seen only a few times. The chain has TRBV27 and TRBJ1-4, with D perhaps TRBD1 (5 bases). CDR3 length: 16 residues. V was clipped by 4 bases and J by 7 bases, with 19 bases between them. Germline V gene lookup returns CDR1 MNHEY and CDR2 SMNVEV (reference sequence). The CDR3 DNA reads as TGTGCCAGCAGTTCTGCCGTCGGAGCAGGGAGTGAAAAACTGTTTTTT. As protein: CASSSAVGAGSEKLFF.

This chain uses TRBV11-2 with TRBJ2-5; D is ambiguous. With 5 bases removed from V and 5 bases from J, the gap between germline ends came to 6 bases. Germline V gene lookup returns CDR1 SGHAT and CDR2 FQNNGV. The CDR3 has 11 residues. The DNA for the CDR3 is TGTGCCAGCAGCAACCCGGAGACCCAGTACTTC. Residues: CASSNPETQYF.

The CDR3 nucleotides read TGTGCCAGCAGCGTAGAACGTTGGGCCTACAATGAGCAGTTCTTC. This translates into CASSVERWAYNEQFF. The chain joins TRBV9 to TRBJ2-1; D gene ambiguous. There are 15 residues in the CDR3. Between the trimmed V and J ends, which lost 0 bases and 2 bases, there was a span of 9 bases. From germline, CDR1 is SGDLS and CDR2 YYNGEE.

This clone was detected only a few times. CDR3 in amino acids: CASGTSVSYEQYF. The CDR3 DNA follows: TGTGCCAGTGGGACGTCCGTCTCCTACGAGCAGTACTTC. The chain couples TRBV28 to TRBJ2-7; either TRBD1 or TRBD2 may fit D (5 bases each). The length of the CDR3 is 13 residues. Trimming stripped 9 bases from V and 0 bases from J, with 12 bases between. Germline CDR1 is MDHEN and CDR2 is SYDVKM.